This record looks at one T cell receptor (beta chain) sequence and its context. What it binds is not known. This sample was included in a study of T cell repertoires in cytomegalovirus infection. Regarding the study as a whole: HLA-C-restricted CMV clonotypes gave the most frequent clonotype in two of eight donors.

Each CDR3 protein gets one entry after TCRdb re-called the reads with MiXCR. In the table there are 40,000 to 50,000 distinct CDR3 sequences, more than 20% of which are singletons. The V gene's germline CDR1 is ENHRY and CDR2 SYGVKD. Trimming pared 5 bases from V and 1 base from J, leaving 3 bases between. CDR3 length equals 11 residues. This TCR derives from a human donor in good health (CMV status not recorded). Some clones in this sample may be carry-over from other donors' samples. Source material: PBMCs, sequenced either directly or after in vitro stimulation (not recorded which). The genes are TRBV10-3 and TRBJ2-7; D not certain. This chain's CDR3 is CAISPSYEQYF. The CDR3 coding sequence is TGTGCCATCAGTCCGTCCTACGAGCAGTACTTC.